These 7 T cell receptor beta chains originate from one sample sequenced in a study of T cell responses to AZD1222 COVID-19 vaccine. Sequencing used immunoSEQ multiplex PCR; TCRdb keeps in-frame clones, though not all of them. The sample lists approximately 180,000 clones; 87% were seen once. The input for sequencing was peripheral blood, taken on day 0 of AZD1222 vaccination. All receptors derive from an adult in good health.

This sequence joins TRBV9 and TRBJ1-6; D call uncertain. The CDR3 spans 15 residues. V shed 4 bases and J shed 6 bases, with 14 bases lying between them. Looked up from germline, CDR1 is SGDLS and CDR2 is YYNGEE. This CDR3 is CASSPLPAGNSPLHF. Written as DNA, the CDR3 is TGTGCCAGCAGCCCCCTTCCGGCGGGTAATTCACCCCTCCACTTT.

The V call is TRBV29-1, the J call TRBJ2-2, with a tentative D call TRBD2 (6 bases). CDR3 length: 14 amino acids. V dropped 2 bases and J dropped 4 bases, with 11 bases sitting between them. Germline V gene sequence: CDR1 SQVTM, CDR2 ANQGSEA. CDR3 residues: CSVERDWGTGELFF. The CDR3 DNA reads TGCAGCGTTGAAAGGGACTGGGGCACCGGGGAGCTGTTTTTT.

This clone has just a few counts. This chain connects TRBV30 to TRBJ1-2; TRBD1 might be the D (6 bases). Germline V gene lookup returns CDR1 GTSNPN and CDR2 SVGIG (reference sequence). Between the trimmed V and J ends, which lost 6 bases and 1 base, there was a span of 21 bases. This CDR3 has 16 residues. The CDR3 region has the DNA TGTGCCTGTTTTGACAGGCGCCCCCGGGATAACTATGGCTACACCTTC. Translating it yields CACFDRRPRDNYGYTF. Variable domain in full (rest from reference TRBV30 and TRBJ1-2): SQTIHQWPATLVQPVGSPLSLECTVEGTSNPNLYWYRQAAGRGLQLLFYSVGIGQISSEVPQNLSASRPQDRQFILSSKKLLLSDSGFYLCACFDRRPRDNYGYTFGSGTRLTVV.

Regarding this clone: A read error may produce the germline difference seen at one junction end. The chain couples TRBV6-5 to TRBJ2-5; D remains unclear. Germline V gives CDR1 MNHEY, CDR2 SVGAGI. This CDR3 is built from 13 residues. The DNA of the CDR3 is TGTGCCAGCAGTGACTCCACCCGAGAGACCCAGTACTTC. Translating it yields CASSDSTRETQYF.

The chain uses TRBV5-4 and TRBJ2-7; 9 bases are a match to TRBD2. Germline V gene lookup returns CDR1 SGHNT and CDR2 YYREEE (reference sequence). CDR3 length: 14 residues. The trim removed 4 bases at V and 4 bases at J, leaving 6 bases unmatched. This CDR3 is CASSRSGSTYEQYF. CDR3 bases: TGTGCCAGCAGCCGTAGCGGGAGTACTTACGAGCAGTACTTC.

This sequence joins TRBV5-4 and TRBJ1-4, with a tentative D call TRBD1 (5 bases). The germline CDR1 and CDR2 sequences are SGHNT and YYREEE (reference sequence). The CDR3 is made up of 15 amino acids. The V gene lost 0 bases and the J gene lost 6 bases, with 12 bases spanning the gap. CDR3 loop: CASSLAAGDDEKLFF. Written as DNA, the CDR3 is TGTGCCAGCAGCTTGGCCGCGGGGGACGATGAAAAACTGTTTTTT.

The chain uses TRBV2 and TRBJ2-5; 12 bases fit TRBD2. This CDR3 contains 14 residues. The V gene's germline CDR1 is SNHLY and CDR2 FYNNEI. The ends lost 3 bases at V and 4 bases at J; junction bases unmatched: 0. Here the CDR3 DNA reads TGTGCCAGCAGTGAGGGACTAGCGGGAGAGACCCAGTACTTC. It yields the protein CASSEGLAGETQYF.